The present T cell receptor (beta chain) was sequenced within a study of blood T cells in healthy people across ages. The overall study: When template switching was applied, about one barcoded beta molecule was captured per two T cells.

Study results and limitations: Long-lived donors carried more naive CD4+ cells and greater diversity than aged donors.

The V and J ends lost 6 bases and 15 bases, in that order; junction bases with no gene match: 4. Germline V gene sequence: CDR1 MNHNY, CDR2 SVGAGI (reference sequence). The CDR3 loop spans 11 amino acids. For this clonotype: Its antigen is unknown.

Alongside a J-beta primer mix, a sample-barcoded 5' primer served in a second PCR lasting 7 to 11 cycles. TCRdb analysed the 5' RACE reads with MiXCR anew, one entry per CDR3 protein. The repertoire holds 1,500,000 or so distinct CDR3 sequences, with 42% as singletons. This chain links TRBV6-6 with TRBJ2-1; the match to TRBD1 covers 11 bases. The receptor was isolated from a woman younger than 30 in good health. The sample was blood. This CDR3 reads CASSWDRGTFF. Written as DNA, the CDR3 is TGTGCCAGCAGCTGGGACAGGGGGACGTTCTTC.